One T cell receptor beta chain is described in this entry. The data stem from a study of OX40 agonist ivuxolimab in advanced cancers. Across the study: Under the entry rules, prior anti-PD-1, anti-PD-L1 or anti-CTLA-4 therapy was allowed, and about 40% had some. Three patients, one with hepatocellular carcinoma and two with cutaneous melanoma, achieved partial responses.

The CDR3 is 16 amino acids. Germline assignment: CDR1 SGHNT and CDR2 YENEEA. V lost 5 bases to trimming and J lost 2 bases, with 15 bases between them. TCRdb's copy holds only in-frame clones and misses some; the assay was immunoSEQ multiplex PCR. The table lists around 70,000 clones, approximately 80% of them singletons, with roughly 1.2% in the top ten. The material was CD4+ or CD8+ T cells sorted from blood, obtained in a trial of the OX40 agonist ivuxolimab. J is TRBJ2-2 and V is TRBV11-3, with D maybe TRBD1 (5 bases). This TCR was recovered from an adult with an advanced solid tumor such as melanoma, head and neck, liver or kidney cancer. The CDR3 sequence: CASSPQSGLNTGELFF. In DNA form, the CDR3 reads TGTGCCAGCAGCCCCCAGTCAGGGTTAAACACCGGGGAGCTGTTTTTT.